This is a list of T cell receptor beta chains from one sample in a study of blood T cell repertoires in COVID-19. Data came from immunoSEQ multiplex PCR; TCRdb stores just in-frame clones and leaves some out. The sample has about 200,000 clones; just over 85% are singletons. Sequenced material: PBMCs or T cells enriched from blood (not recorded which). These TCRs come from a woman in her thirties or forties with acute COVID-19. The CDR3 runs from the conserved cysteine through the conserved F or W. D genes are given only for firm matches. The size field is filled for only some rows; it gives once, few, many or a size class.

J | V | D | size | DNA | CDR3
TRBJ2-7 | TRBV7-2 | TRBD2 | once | TGTGCCAGCAGCTTAAAGCCGACTAGCGCCCACGAGCAGTACTTC | CASSLKPTSAHEQYF
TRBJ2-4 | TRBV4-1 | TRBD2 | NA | TGCGCCAGCAGCCAAGATAGGGGACTAGCGGGAGGGAGGGCCAAAAACATTCAGTACTTC | CASSQDRGLAGGRAKNIQYF
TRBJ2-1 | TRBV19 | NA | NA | TGTGCCAGTAATCACGGGGGTTTAGTCTCCTACAATGAGCAGTTCTTC | CASNHGGLVSYNEQFF
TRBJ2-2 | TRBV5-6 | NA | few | TGTGCCAGCAGCGCCGACTTGAACACCGGGGAGCTGTTTTTT | CASSADLNTGELFF
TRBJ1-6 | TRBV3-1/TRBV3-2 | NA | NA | TGTGCCAGCAGCCTCGGCCGGGGATCCTATAATTCACCCCTCCACTTT | CASSLGRGSYNSPLHF
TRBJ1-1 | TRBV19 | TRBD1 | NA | TGTGCCAGTAGCACGACAGGGGGTCGTACTGAAGCTTTCTTT | CASSTTGGRTEAFF
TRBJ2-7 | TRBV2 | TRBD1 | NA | TGTGCCAGCAGACCTCCGACAGGGTCCCACGAGCAGTACTTC | CASRPPTGSHEQYF
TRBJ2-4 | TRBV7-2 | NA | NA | TGTGCCAGCAGCTTAAGGGGTGGCACCCAAGCCAAAAACATTCAGTACTTC | CASSLRGGTQAKNIQYF
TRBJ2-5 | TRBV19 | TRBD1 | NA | TGTGCCAGCGGGACAGCGCTGCGAGGGACCCAGTACTTC | CASGTALRGTQYF
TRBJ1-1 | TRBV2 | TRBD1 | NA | TGTGCCAGCAGCTTACAGGGGACGAACACTGAAGCTTTCTTT | CASSLQGTNTEAFF
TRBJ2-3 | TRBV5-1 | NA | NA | TGCGCCAGCAGCTTTCTGGAGACCCCCCCAGATACGCAGTATTTT | CASSFLETPPDTQYF
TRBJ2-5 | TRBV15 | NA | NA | TGTGCCACCAGCAGAGATCCCGGGGAGACCCAGTACTTC | CATSRDPGETQYF
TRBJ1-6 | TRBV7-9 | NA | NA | TGTGCCAGCAGCTTAGCTTTCGACAGTAATTCACCCCTCCACTTT | CASSLAFDSNSPLHF
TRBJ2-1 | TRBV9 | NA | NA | TGTGCCAGCAGCGTAGTTAACAATGAGCAGTTCTTC | CASSVVNNEQFF
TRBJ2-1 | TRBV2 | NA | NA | TGTGCCAGCAGGGGGAAACGGACTGCCCGTCGGGTCAATGAGCAGTTCTTC | CASRGKRTARRVNEQFF
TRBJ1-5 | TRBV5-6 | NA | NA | TGTGCCAGCAGCTTGGGGGTGGGAGGGAAGCCCCAGCATTTT | CASSLGVGGKPQHF
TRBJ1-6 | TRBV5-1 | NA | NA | TGCGCCAGCAGCGGAGACAGCTTCGGGCTCAATTCACCCCTCCACTTT | CASSGDSFGLNSPLHF
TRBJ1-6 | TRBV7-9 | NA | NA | TGTGCCAGCAGCGGGATCGGACACTCCAACAGGCTGCGTTCACCCCTCCACTTT | CASSGIGHSNRLRSPLHF
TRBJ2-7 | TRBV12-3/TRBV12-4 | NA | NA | TGTGCCAGCTCACAAGAGGTCTCCTACGAGCAGTACTTC | CASSQEVSYEQYF
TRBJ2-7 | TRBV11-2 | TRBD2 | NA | TGTGCCAGCAGCTTACAAAGGGCCAGCGGGGGTTGGTCCTACGAGCAGTACTTC | CASSLQRASGGWSYEQYF
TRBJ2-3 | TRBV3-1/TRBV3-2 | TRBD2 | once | TGTGCCAGCAGCCCGGGGACTATTAGCACAGATACGCAGTATTTT | CASSPGTISTDTQYF
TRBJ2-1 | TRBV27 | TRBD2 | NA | TGTGCCAGCAGTTCCCGGGGACTAGCTAATCGGAATGAGCAGTTCTTC | CASSSRGLANRNEQFF
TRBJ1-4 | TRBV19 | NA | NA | TGTGCCAGTAGGAATTCGGGGTTGGGGGAAAAACTGTTTTTT | CASRNSGLGEKLFF
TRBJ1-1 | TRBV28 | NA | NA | TGTGCCAGCAGGAACACAGGGATTGGCACTGAAGCTTTCTTT | CASRNTGIGTEAFF
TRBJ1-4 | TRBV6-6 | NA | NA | TGTGCCAGCAGACCCCGGGGGAGGGGAACTAATGAAAAACTGTTTTTT | CASRPRGRGTNEKLFF
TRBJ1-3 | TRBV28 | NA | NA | TGTGCCAGCAGTTCCTTACAGGACACCATATATTTT | CASSSLQDTIYF